This is a list of T cell receptor beta chains from one sample in a study of tumor and adjacent non-tumor tissue in lung cancer. TCRdb independently ran MiXCR on the multiplex PCR reads; one entry per CDR3 protein. The table records some 100,000 distinct CDR3 sequences, approximately 65% of them present only once. The sequenced sample consisted of distant non-tumor lung tissue. The receptors here all came from a young man with non-small cell lung cancer. The CDR3 runs from the conserved cysteine through the conserved F or W. Fields, in order: V gene, clone size, D gene, J gene, CDR3 protein, CDR3 DNA. A D gene is named only where the DNA matches it firmly. Only some rows state a clone size, as once, few, many or a class for expanded clones.

v_gene: TRBV6-5; abundance: many; d_gene: TRBD1; j_gene: TRBJ2-7; CDR3aa: CASSQPGQGNEQYF; CDR3nt: TGTGCCAGCAGCCAGCCGGGACAGGGAAACGAGCAGTACTTC
v_gene: TRBV11-3; abundance: NA; d_gene: NA; j_gene: TRBJ1-4; CDR3aa: CATSLVSSEKLLF; CDR3nt: TGTGCCACCAGCTTAGTGTCCAGTGAAAAACTGCTTTTT
v_gene: TRBV4-2; abundance: many; d_gene: TRBD1; j_gene: TRBJ2-3; CDR3aa: CASSQGRDRSRTDTQYF; CDR3nt: TGTGCCAGCAGCCAAGGCAGGGACAGGTCCCGCACAGATACGCAGTATTTT
v_gene: TRBV11-2; abundance: NA; d_gene: NA; j_gene: TRBJ2-2; CDR3aa: CASSIRLAGELFF; CDR3nt: TGTGCCAGCAGCATCCGACTTGCCGGGGAGCTGTTTTTT
v_gene: TRBV6-2/TRBV6-3; abundance: once; d_gene: NA; j_gene: TRBJ1-1; CDR3aa: CASSYLDNTETFF; CDR3nt: TGTGCCAGCAGTTACCTGGACAACACTGAAACTTTCTTT
v_gene: TRBV12-3/TRBV12-4; abundance: NA; d_gene: TRBD1; j_gene: TRBJ2-3; CDR3aa: CASARGTADTWYF; CDR3nt: TGTGCCAGCGCCCGAGGGACAGCCGATACGTGGTATTTT
v_gene: TRBV5-1; abundance: NA; d_gene: TRBD2; j_gene: TRBJ2-7; CDR3aa: CASSLAGGARNYEQYF; CDR3nt: TGCGCCAGCAGCTTGGCCGGGGGGGCAAGGAACTACGAGCAGTACTTC
v_gene: TRBV6-2/TRBV6-3; abundance: NA; d_gene: NA; j_gene: TRBJ2-2; CDR3aa: CTSGKSQVGTYTGELFF; CDR3nt: TGTACCAGCGGTAAATCACAGGTTGGGACCTACACCGGGGAGCTGTTTTTT
v_gene: TRBV11-2; abundance: NA; d_gene: NA; j_gene: TRBJ2-3; CDR3aa: CASSLEAANGGTDTQYF; CDR3nt: TGCGCCAGCAGCTTAGAGGCCGCTAACGGGGGCACAGATACGCAGTATTTT
v_gene: TRBV11-2; abundance: many; d_gene: NA; j_gene: TRBJ2-3; CDR3aa: CASSGADTQYF; CDR3nt: TGTGCCAGCAGCGGGGCAGATACGCAGTATTTT
v_gene: TRBV4-1; abundance: NA; d_gene: NA; j_gene: TRBJ2-2; CDR3aa: CASNRDSLAMAGELFF; CDR3nt: TGCGCCAGCAACCGAGATAGCCTAGCGATGGCCGGGGAGCTGTTTTTT
v_gene: TRBV20-1; abundance: NA; d_gene: NA; j_gene: TRBJ2-7; CDR3aa: CSAGGSGGTRAYEQCF; CDR3nt: TGCAGTGCTGGAGGGAGTGGGGGGACACGCGCCTACGAGCAGTGCTTC
v_gene: TRBV11-2; abundance: NA; d_gene: TRBD2; j_gene: TRBJ2-1; CDR3aa: CASSLRTSQFF; CDR3nt: TGTGCCAGCAGCTTGAGGACTAGTCAGTTCTTC
v_gene: TRBV20-1; abundance: once; d_gene: NA; j_gene: TRBJ2-6; CDR3aa: CSARAGSGDNVLTF; CDR3nt: TGCAGTGCTAGAGCGGGCTCTGGGGACAATGTCCTGACTTTC
v_gene: TRBV20-1; abundance: NA; d_gene: NA; j_gene: TRBJ1-2; CDR3aa: CSTRDSGSGANYGYTF; CDR3nt: TGCAGTACTAGAGATTCGGGGAGCGGAGCTAACTATGGCTACACCTTC
v_gene: TRBV6-5; abundance: NA; d_gene: NA; j_gene: TRBJ1-3; CDR3aa: CASSYSCSGDTIYF; CDR3nt: NA
v_gene: TRBV11-2; abundance: NA; d_gene: NA; j_gene: TRBJ2-2; CDR3aa: CASGFEATAFGELFF; CDR3nt: TGTGCCAGCGGCTTCGAGGCGACGGCATTCGGGGAGCTGTTTTTT
v_gene: TRBV11-2; abundance: NA; d_gene: NA; j_gene: TRBJ2-5; CDR3aa: CTSRGSGETQYF; CDR3nt: TGTACTAGCAGAGGGAGTGGAGAGACCCAGTACTTC
v_gene: TRBV20-1; abundance: NA; d_gene: TRBD2; j_gene: TRBJ2-1; CDR3aa: CSTKLAGVYNEQFF; CDR3nt: TGCAGTACAAAACTAGCGGGGGTATACAATGAGCAGTTCTTC
v_gene: TRBV6-1; abundance: many; d_gene: NA; j_gene: TRBJ2-3; CDR3aa: CASTLGGGYTQYF; CDR3nt: TGTGCCAGCACCTTAGGGGGTGGTTATACGCAGTATTTT
v_gene: TRBV6-5; abundance: once; d_gene: NA; j_gene: TRBJ2-7; CDR3aa: CASSLIPGSSYGQYF; CDR3nt: TGCGCCAGCAGCTTGATTCCGGGCAGTTCCTACGGGCAGTACTTC
v_gene: TRBV29-1; abundance: many; d_gene: NA; j_gene: TRBJ1-1; CDR3aa: CSVDSGGEMNTEAFF; CDR3nt: TGCAGCGTTGACTCCGGGGGCGAGATGAACACTGAAGCTTTCTTT
v_gene: TRBV12-3/TRBV12-4; abundance: many; d_gene: NA; j_gene: TRBJ1-6; CDR3aa: CASSLRTTVSPLHF; CDR3nt: TGTGCCAGCAGTTTACGGACCACAGTCTCACCCCTCCACTTT
v_gene: TRBV11-2; abundance: medium-sized; d_gene: NA; j_gene: TRBJ2-1; CDR3aa: CASSGWTNAQFF; CDR3nt: TGTGCCAGCAGCGGATGGACCAATGCGCAGTTCTTC
v_gene: TRBV18; abundance: NA; d_gene: NA; j_gene: TRBJ2-2; CDR3aa: CASSPSFTGELLF; CDR3nt: TGTGCCAGCTCACCCTCTTTCACCGGGGAGCTGCTTTTT
v_gene: TRBV4-3; abundance: NA; d_gene: NA; j_gene: TRBJ2-3; CDR3aa: CASCQVRGADTQYF; CDR3nt: TGCGCCAGCTGCCAAGTCAGGGGGGCAGATACGCAGTATTTT
v_gene: TRBV11-2; abundance: few; d_gene: NA; j_gene: TRBJ1-6; CDR3aa: CTSSRRGISYISPLHF; CDR3nt: TGTACCAGCAGCCGTCGTGGGATCTCCTATATTTCACCCCTCCACTTT
v_gene: TRBV29-1; abundance: few; d_gene: NA; j_gene: TRBJ2-1; CDR3aa: CSVEVNEQFF; CDR3nt: TGCAGCGTTGAAGTCAATGAGCAGTTCTTC
v_gene: TRBV6-2/TRBV6-3; abundance: NA; d_gene: NA; j_gene: TRBJ2-7; CDR3aa: CASSYFSYGHYF; CDR3nt: TGTGCCAGCAGTTACTTTTCCTACGGGCACTACTTC
v_gene: TRBV11-2; abundance: NA; d_gene: TRBD1; j_gene: TRBJ1-5; CDR3aa: CVSSPGQRAGQPQHF; CDR3nt: TGTGTCAGCAGCCCGGGACAGCGGGCGGGTCAGCCCCAGCATTTT
v_gene: TRBV29-1; abundance: many; d_gene: NA; j_gene: TRBJ2-3; CDR3aa: CSVEAGPDTQYF; CDR3nt: TGCAGCGTTGAAGCGGGCCCAGATACGCAGTATTTT
v_gene: TRBV11-3; abundance: once; d_gene: NA; j_gene: TRBJ2-1; CDR3aa: CASSLDRNEQSF; CDR3nt: TGTGCAAGCAGCCTTGACAGGAATGAGCAGTCCTTC
v_gene: TRBV20-1; abundance: NA; d_gene: TRBD2; j_gene: TRBJ2-3; CDR3aa: CSAIPETSVPDTQYF; CDR3nt: TGCAGTGCTATCCCCGAGACTAGCGTCCCAGATACGCAGTATTTT
v_gene: TRBV11-2; abundance: NA; d_gene: NA; j_gene: TRBJ1-1; CDR3aa: CASTQGRTILTNTEAFF; CDR3nt: TGTGCCAGCACCCAGGGGAGGACAATATTGACGAACACAGAAGCTTTCTTT
v_gene: TRBV2; abundance: few; d_gene: NA; j_gene: TRBJ1-2; CDR3aa: CACSENTVGGYTF; CDR3nt: TGTGCCTGCAGTGAAAATACAGTAGGTGGCTACACCTTC
v_gene: TRBV29-1; abundance: few; d_gene: TRBD2; j_gene: TRBJ2-1; CDR3aa: CSVLPGSGRNNVQFF; CDR3nt: TGCAGCGTTCTTCCGGGGAGCGGGAGGAACAATGTGCAGTTCTTC
v_gene: TRBV20-1; abundance: NA; d_gene: NA; j_gene: TRBJ2-3; CDR3aa: CSARKGVSTDTQYF; CDR3nt: TGCAGTGCTAGGAAAGGTGTTTCCACGGATACGCAGTATTTT
v_gene: TRBV6-4; abundance: NA; d_gene: TRBD1; j_gene: TRBJ1-2; CDR3aa: CVSSDRVGYGYTF; CDR3nt: TGTGTCAGCAGCGACAGGGTTGGCTATGGCTACACCTTC
v_gene: TRBV12-3/TRBV12-4; abundance: NA; d_gene: TRBD1; j_gene: TRBJ2-2; CDR3aa: CTSSKWTGAGNTGELFF; CDR3nt: TGTACCAGCAGTAAATGGACAGGGGCCGGGAACACCGGGGAGCTGTTTTTT
v_gene: TRBV20-1; abundance: few; d_gene: NA; j_gene: TRBJ1-2; CDR3aa: CSAKQDVQEYGYTF; CDR3nt: TGCAGTGCTAAACAGGACGTGCAGGAATATGGCTACACCTTC
v_gene: TRBV24-1; abundance: many; d_gene: NA; j_gene: TRBJ2-5; CDR3aa: CATSALDAFQETQYF; CDR3nt: TGTGCCACCAGTGCTCTGGACGCCTTTCAAGAGACCCAGTACTTC
v_gene: TRBV20-1; abundance: once; d_gene: TRBD1; j_gene: TRBJ1-1; CDR3aa: CSARAAGTDFMNTEAFF; CDR3nt: TGCAGTGCTAGAGCGGCCGGGACAGATTTCATGAACACTGAAGCTTTCTTT
v_gene: TRBV29-1; abundance: NA; d_gene: TRBD2; j_gene: TRBJ2-3; CDR3aa: CSVEAASGASDTQYF; CDR3nt: TGCAGCGTCGAAGCCGCTAGCGGGGCCTCAGATACGCAGTATTTC
v_gene: TRBV5-1; abundance: NA; d_gene: TRBD2; j_gene: TRBJ2-1; CDR3aa: CASSRSSGTYNEQSF; CDR3nt: TGCGCCAGCAGCCGGTCTAGCGGTACATACAATGAGCAGTCCTTC
v_gene: TRBV7-2; abundance: few; d_gene: TRBD2; j_gene: TRBJ2-3; CDR3aa: CASSLGGGLAGGGTQYF; CDR3nt: TGTGCCAGCAGCTTAGGCGGGGGACTAGCGGGGGGAGGGACGCAGTATTTT
v_gene: TRBV6-1; abundance: once; d_gene: NA; j_gene: TRBJ1-4; CDR3aa: CANSEARGSTNGELFF; CDR3nt: TGTGCCAACAGTGAAGCGAGAGGCTCAACTAATGGAGAACTGTTTTTT
v_gene: TRBV12-3/TRBV12-4; abundance: once; d_gene: NA; j_gene: TRBJ1-6; CDR3aa: CAIRTANSPIHF; CDR3nt: TGTGCCATCCGGACGGCAAATTCACCCATCCACTTT
v_gene: TRBV29-1; abundance: many; d_gene: NA; j_gene: TRBJ1-2; CDR3aa: CSVVVGGDGYTF; CDR3nt: TGCAGCGTTGTAGTTGGCGGGGATGGCTACACCTTC
v_gene: TRBV4-1; abundance: NA; d_gene: NA; j_gene: TRBJ2-1; CDR3aa: CASSPRLDHPQHEQFF; CDR3nt: TGCGCCAGCAGCCCCAGGCTAGATCACCCCCAACATGAGCAGTTCTTC
v_gene: TRBV20-1; abundance: NA; d_gene: NA; j_gene: TRBJ2-1; CDR3aa: CSARQARGCNEQFF; CDR3nt: TGCAGTGCCCGACAAGCACGAGGATGCAATGAGCAGTTCTTC
v_gene: TRBV11-3; abundance: many; d_gene: TRBD1; j_gene: TRBJ2-1; CDR3aa: CASSSGTGSSYNEQFF; CDR3nt: TGTGCCAGCAGCTCCGGGACAGGGAGCTCCTACAATGAGCAGTTCTTC
v_gene: TRBV11-1; abundance: NA; d_gene: NA; j_gene: TRBJ2-1; CDR3aa: CASSLLPHNHNEQFF; CDR3nt: TGTGCCAGCAGCTTACTGCCACACAATCACAATGAGCAGTTCTTC